These 4 T cell receptor beta chains were sequenced from one sample in a study of T cell repertoires in cytomegalovirus infection. TCRdb re-called the reads with MiXCR, one entry per CDR3 protein. The sample contains about 230,000 distinct CDR3 sequences, 6.5% of which appear only once. The sequencing sample was made of PBMCs. The receptors stem from a human donor in good health (CMV status not recorded). Some clones in this sample may be carry-over from other donors' samples.

In DNA form, the CDR3 reads TGTGCCACCAGCACCCAACAAGGGACATTTCAGTACTTC. Its translation is CATSTQQGTFQYF. V and J are TRBV15 and TRBJ2-4, with a weak D call TRBD1 (6 bases). The CDR3 runs 13 residues. Germline-derived CDR1 and CDR2 are LNHNV and YYDKDF (reference sequence). V dropped 4 bases and J dropped 11 bases, with 15 bases sitting between them.

This clonotype was detected ten times or more. The V and J genes are TRBV11-2 and TRBJ1-1; D not resolved. Per the germline V gene, CDR1 is SGHAT and CDR2 is FQNNGV. The CDR3 has 13 amino acids. V was shortened by 6 bases and J by 6 bases, with 14 bases between the two germline ends. CDR3 protein: CASSLLVTSEAFF. CDR3 nucleotide sequence: TGTGCCAGCAGTCTCCTCGTGACGTCTGAAGCTTTCTTT. The full variable domain, rest sourced from reference TRBV11-2 and TRBJ1-1, is EAGVAQSPRYKIIEKRQSVAFWCNPISGHATLYWYQQILGQGPKLLIQFQNNGVVDDSQLPKDRFSAERLKGVDSTLKIQPAKLEDSAVYLCASSLLVTSEAFFGQGTRLTVV.

There are many counts of this clonotype. The V and J genes are TRBV7-8 and TRBJ1-1; weak D call: TRBD1 (5 bases). The germline V and J ends were trimmed by 7 bases and 0 bases, with 9 bases remaining between them. The CDR3 contains 13 residues. CDR1 and CDR2 from the germline V gene are SGHVS and FQNEAQ. The DNA of the CDR3 is TGTGCCAGCACCATGGGGGTGAACACTGAAGCTTTCTTT. Amino acid sequence: CASTMGVNTEAFF. The full variable domain, with the rest looked up from reference TRBV7-8 and TRBJ1-1, is GAGVSQSPRYKVAKRGQDVALRCDPISGHVSLFWYQQALGQGPEFLTYFQNEAQLDKSGLPSDRFFAERPEGSVSTLKIQRTQQEDSAVYLCASTMGVNTEAFFGQGTRLTVV.

This clonotype was seen many times. As DNA, the CDR3 is TGTGCCAGCAGCGATCGTCGGGACAACTATGGCTACACCTTC. Translating gives CASSDRRDNYGYTF. V gene TRBV7-2 combines with J gene TRBJ1-2; D perhaps matches TRBD1 (5 bases). The CDR3 spans 14 residues. The germline V and J ends were trimmed by 5 bases and 2 bases, with 12 bases remaining between them. CDR1 is SGHTA and CDR2 is FQGNSA in the germline V gene.